This passage covers 20 T cell receptor beta chains from one sample sequenced in a study of STAT5B mutations in CD4+ large granular lymphocyte leukemia. The method was immunoSEQ multiplex PCR; TCRdb's version includes in-frame clones alone and lacks a portion of them. The sample contains roughly 40,000 clones, roughly 80% of which appear only once. The sample consisted of CD4+ T cells from blood buffy coats. These receptors were collected from a human donor in good health.

The J gene is TRBJ2-5, the V gene TRBV5-1; D not resolved. The CDR3 has 13 residues. Germline CDR1 SGHRS, CDR2 YFSETQ. Trimming pared 3 bases from V and 3 bases from J, leaving 9 bases between. The CDR3 is CASSSWREETQYF. Written as DNA, the CDR3 is TGCGCCAGCAGCTCCTGGAGAGAAGAGACCCAGTACTTC.

The chain joins TRBV6-5 to TRBJ1-1; 11 nucleotides match TRBD1. CDR3 size: 14 residues. In germline, CDR1 is MNHEY, CDR2 SVGAGI. V was pared by 6 bases and J by 6 bases, with 6 bases of the junction left unmatched. This CDR3 is CASSTGTGGPEAFF. In nucleotides, the CDR3 is TGTGCCAGCAGCACCGGGACAGGGGGACCTGAAGCTTTCTTT.

V gene TRBV5-1 combines with J gene TRBJ2-2; 7 bases line up with TRBD1. The germline V gene has CDR1 SGHRS and CDR2 YFSETQ. CDR3 length: 15 residues. V was clipped by 6 bases and J by 5 bases; unmatched bases: 10. CDR3 DNA: TGCGCCAGCAAGGGTCTGACAGGGAAAACCGGGGAGCTGTTTTTT. Protein product: CASKGLTGKTGELFF.

This chain links TRBV6-5 with TRBJ2-3, with D hard to call. There are 12 residues in the CDR3. Germline values: CDR1 MNHEY, CDR2 SVGAGI. The ends were cut back, 0 bases at V and 5 bases at J, with 3 bases in the middle. This CDR3 reads CASSYSQDTQYF. CDR3 sequence (DNA): TGTGCCAGCAGTTACTCGCAAGATACGCAGTATTTT.

This chain links TRBV4-1 with TRBJ2-5; D remains unclear. The V end lost 4 bases, the J end lost 4 bases, and 13 bases lay between the germline ends. The germline V gene has CDR1 MGHRA and CDR2 YSYEKL. The CDR3 covers 14 residues. The CDR3 region is CASSPTGYGETQYF. In nucleotides, the CDR3 is TGCGCCAGCAGCCCCACCGGCTACGGAGAGACCCAGTACTTC.

The V and J genes are TRBV7-2 and TRBJ2-5; 8 bases fit TRBD2. The J call may be in error: the DNA end matches TRBJ2-7 better. This CDR3 is built from 15 residues. Germline V gene sequence: CDR1 SGHTA, CDR2 FQGNSA. The CDR3 DNA is TGTGCCAGCAGCCCCACTAGCGGAACCTCCTACGAGCAGTACTTC. It specifies CASSPTSGTSYEQYF.

The chain carries TRBV27 and TRBJ2-1; D may be TRBD2 (5 bases). The CDR3 is 16 amino acids. Trimming took off 6 bases at V and 6 bases at J, with 21 bases between the two ends. The germline V gene encodes CDR1 MNHEY and CDR2 SMNVEV (reference sequence). CDR3 nucleotide sequence: TGTGCCAGCAGGGACTCTCACTCCGCTGGTTCCAATGAGCAGTTCTTC. Translating gives CASRDSHSAGSNEQFF.

This clone has a handful of counts. The chain links TRBV10-3 to TRBJ2-7; the match to TRBD2 covers 10 bases. The V segment lost 0 bases and the J segment 3 bases; nucleotides outside the gene matches: 11. The CDR3 length is 18 residues. Per germline, CDR1 ENHRY and CDR2 SYGVKD. The CDR3 nucleotides read TGTGCCATCAGTGAGTCGGAGCTAGCGGGAGTAAAATTCTACGAGCAGTACTTC. Protein: CAISESELAGVKFYEQYF.

This clone was seen a single time. The chain uses TRBV30 and TRBJ1-1; no firm D call. CDR1 is GTSNPN and CDR2 is SVGIG in the germline V gene (reference sequence). The V and J ends lost 2 bases and 0 bases respectively, with 13 bases between them. CDR3 length equals 15 residues. The CDR3 region is CAWSRVGRLNTEAFF. The CDR3 bases are TGTGCCTGGAGTCGGGTAGGACGCCTGAACACTGAAGCTTTCTTT.

This rearrangement joins TRBV19 to TRBJ2-5; 9 bases map to TRBD2. The germline CDR1 and CDR2 sequences are LNHDA and SQIVND (reference sequence). This CDR3 region has 15 residues. V trimming: 5 bases; J trimming: 4 bases; junction bases outside the gene matches: 8. CDR3 in amino acids: CASSGGGAGGETQYF. The CDR3, as DNA: TGTGCCAGTAGTGGCGGGGGGGCCGGGGGAGAGACCCAGTACTTC. Based on the CDR3 plus reference TRBV19 and TRBJ2-5, the full variable domain is DGGITQSPKYLFRKEGQNVTLSCEQNLNHDAMYWYRQDPGQGLRLIYYSQIVNDFQKGDIAEGYSVSREKKESFPLTVTSAQKNPTAFYLCASSGGGAGGETQYFGPGTRLLVL.

The V and J genes are TRBV28 and TRBJ1-1, with 7 bases aligning to TRBD1. The CDR3 is 16 residues long. Germline trimming cut 0 bases from V and 3 bases from J; bases unmatched to any gene: 7. Germline V lookup: CDR1 MDHEN, CDR2 SYDVKM. The CDR3: CASSLWTTGSDTEAFF. The CDR3 DNA is TGTGCCAGCAGTTTATGGACGACAGGGTCGGACACTGAAGCTTTCTTT.

J is TRBJ1-2 and V is TRBV7-2, with D unclear. V was cut by 5 bases and J by 4 bases, with 8 bases left in between. Germline CDR1 SGHTA, CDR2 FQGNSA. The CDR3 covers 12 residues. In nucleotides, the CDR3 is TGTGCCAGCAGCCCTGACATCTATGGCTACACCTTC. Translating it yields CASSPDIYGYTF. Using reference TRBV7-2 and TRBJ1-2 for the parts outside the CDR3, the full variable domain is GAGVSQSPSNKVTEKGKDVELRCDPISGHTALYWYRQSLGQGLEFLIYFQGNSAPDKSGLPSDRFSAERTGGSVSTLTIQRTQQEDSAVYLCASSPDIYGYTFGSGTRLTVV.

This chain links TRBV7-9 with TRBJ1-1; D possibly corresponds to TRBD1 (6 bases). The CDR3 contains 16 residues. V gave up 1 base and J gave up 1 base, with 13 bases separating them. CDR1 and CDR2 from the germline V gene are SEHNR and FQNEAQ (reference sequence). CDR3 protein: CASSLGVGGRNTEAFF. DNA for the CDR3: TGTGCCAGCAGCTTAGGGGTAGGGGGAAGGAACACTGAAGCTTTCTTT.

CDR3 sequence (DNA): TGTGCCATCAGCCGGGACAGCGAGACCGGGGAGCTGTTTTTT. Protein sequence: CAISRDSETGELFF. This chain joins TRBV10-3 and TRBJ2-2; 7 bases map to TRBD1. Germline CDR1 and CDR2: ENHRY and SYGVKD. With V trimmed by 6 bases and J by 5 bases, 6 bases remained unmatched. This CDR3 region has 14 residues.

The CDR3 nucleotides read TGTGCCAGCAGCCCCAGGGGAAGGGAGACCCAGTACTTC. Protein product: CASSPRGRETQYF. The chain couples TRBV5-4 to TRBJ2-5; possible D gene TRBD1, 6 bases. Trimming shortened V by 4 bases and J by 5 bases, and 12 bases separated the two germline ends. The germline CDR1 and CDR2 sequences are SGHNT and YYREEE (reference sequence). This CDR3 has 13 amino acids.

The chain has TRBV6-6 and TRBJ2-6, with 8 nucleotides matching TRBD1. CDR1 is MNHNY and CDR2 is SVGAGI in the germline V gene (reference sequence). V shed 11 bases and J 0 bases; nucleotides not matched to a gene: 6. The CDR3 sequence is 15 residues long. The CDR3 sequence is CAGTGATSGANVLTF. For the CDR3, the DNA is TGTGCCGGGACAGGAGCCACCTCTGGGGCCAACGTCCTGACTTTC.

The chain links TRBV9 to TRBJ2-1; 8 nucleotides line up with TRBD2. The trim removed 2 bases at V and 0 bases at J, leaving 4 bases unmatched. Germline lookup yields CDR1 SGDLS and CDR2 YYNGEE. The CDR3 spans 16 residues. The CDR3 sequence: CASSVRSGSSYNEQFF. The DNA of the CDR3 is TGTGCCAGCAGCGTCAGGAGCGGGAGCTCCTACAATGAGCAGTTCTTC.

This chain joins TRBV25-1 and TRBJ2-1, with 12 bases identical to TRBD2. Germline CDR1 is MGHDK and CDR2 is SYGVNS. V was pared by 1 base and J by 8 bases, with 9 bases of the junction left unmatched. This CDR3 region has 17 residues. The CDR3 reads CASSEFSGTSGYHEQFF. CDR3 DNA sequence: TGTGCCAGCAGTGAATTTAGTGGGACTAGCGGGTACCATGAGCAGTTCTTC. Filled out from reference TRBV25-1 and TRBJ2-1, the complete variable domain reads EADIYQTPRYLVIGTGKKITLECSQTMGHDKMYWYQQDPGMELHLIHYSYGVNSTEKGDLSSESTVSRIRTEHFPLTLESARPSHTSQYLCASSEFSGTSGYHEQFFGPGTRLTVL.

This clone was seen only once. The chain uses TRBV5-4 and TRBJ2-1, with a weak D call TRBD1 (5 bases). V dropped 3 bases and J dropped 2 bases, with 12 bases sitting between them. The CDR3 runs to 15 residues. CDR1 and CDR2 from the germline V gene are SGHNT and YYREEE (reference sequence). The CDR3 here is CASSSDQGAYNEQFF. The CDR3 DNA is TGTGCCAGCAGCTCAGACCAGGGTGCCTACAATGAGCAGTTCTTC.

The chain carries TRBV29-1 and TRBJ1-4; 10 bases fit TRBD1. CDR1 and CDR2 from the germline V gene are SQVTM and ANQGSEA. This CDR3 comprises 16 residues. V lost 6 bases, J lost 8 bases, and 15 bases stayed unmatched. CDR3: CSVGPDRGRDVEKLFF. The CDR3 DNA is TGCAGCGTGGGCCCGGACAGGGGGAGAGATGTAGAAAAACTGTTTTTT.